These 31 T cell receptor beta chains share one sample of origin, sequenced in a study of PD-1 blockade in classical Hodgkin lymphoma. TCRdb keeps only in-frame clones here, not all; method: immunoSEQ multiplex PCR. This sample yields some 8,900 clones, of which around 82% are seen a single time; over 10% belongs to the top ten. All the patients suffered relapse after autologous stem cell transplantation, and brentuximab vedotin exposure differed. CD4+ T cells were purified from thawed PBMCs by negative selection. Here the sequenced sample was CD4+ T cells from blood, taken at baseline. The receptor set was obtained from a human donor with classical Hodgkin lymphoma.

The V call is TRBV18, the J call TRBJ1-1, with a possible D match to TRBD1 (6 bases). CDR1 is KGHSH and CDR2 is LQKENI in the germline V gene. Trimming removed 5 bases at V and 5 bases at J, with 12 bases between. The CDR3 consists of 13 residues. The CDR3 is CASSEYTGTEAFF. Here the CDR3 DNA reads TGTGCCAGCTCAGAATACACAGGGACTGAAGCTTTCTTT.

Only a few counts were recorded for this clone. This rearrangement joins TRBV18 to TRBJ1-2, with D perhaps matching TRBD1 (5 bases). This CDR3 has 15 amino acids. The germline V and J ends were trimmed by 2 bases and 4 bases, with 14 bases remaining between them. Germline lookup yields CDR1 KGHSH and CDR2 LQKENI. The CDR3 here is CASSPSLDILYGYTF. The CDR3 coding sequence is TGTGCCAGCTCACCATCTTTGGACATTCTCTATGGCTACACCTTC. The full variable domain, its missing parts supplied by reference TRBV18 and TRBJ1-2, is NAGVMQNPRHLVRRRGQEARLRCSPMKGHSHVYWYRQLPEEGLKFMVYLQKENIIDESGMPKERFSAEFPKEGPSILRIQQVVRGDSAAYFCASSPSLDILYGYTFGSGTRLTVV.

The chain has TRBV27 and TRBJ2-5; 8 nucleotides align to TRBD2. CDR3 length equals 14 residues. From germline, CDR1 is MNHEY and CDR2 SMNVEV (reference sequence). V lost 3 bases, J lost 5 bases, and 5 bases stayed unmatched. The CDR3 DNA follows: TGTGCCAGCAGTTTTCACGGGAGGGGGGAGACCCAGTACTTC. Translating it yields CASSFHGRGETQYF.

This chain uses TRBV7-9 with TRBJ2-3; no clear D gene. CDR1 SEHNR and CDR2 FQNEAQ come from the germline V gene (reference sequence). CDR3 length equals 14 residues. Trimming shortened V by 5 bases and J by 2 bases, and 11 bases separated the two germline ends. This CDR3 reads CASSPVLHTDTQYF. The DNA for the CDR3 is TGTGCCAGCAGCCCTGTTCTCCACACAGATACGCAGTATTTT.

V gene TRBV28 combines with J gene TRBJ2-1; 11 bases agree with TRBD2. V was clipped by 5 bases and J by 9 bases; unmatched bases: 12. The CDR3 extends over 16 amino acids. The germline V gene encodes CDR1 MDHEN and CDR2 SYDVKM. CDR3 nucleotide sequence: TGTGCCAGCAGTCCCCGGGGGGTAGCGGGAGGGAGTGAGCAGTTCTTC. Its protein is CASSPRGVAGGSEQFF.

The chain joins TRBV19 to TRBJ2-1; 8 nucleotides align to TRBD2. The V gene's germline CDR1 is LNHDA and CDR2 SQIVND (reference sequence). J was trimmed by 8 bases and V by 4 bases; bases with no gene match: 10. The CDR3 is 15 amino acids. This chain's CDR3 is CASSSAGGPNDEQFF. DNA of the CDR3: TGTGCCAGTAGTAGTGCGGGAGGCCCTAATGATGAGCAGTTCTTC. The entire variable domain, with the rest obtained from reference TRBV19 and TRBJ2-1, is as follows: DGGITQSPKYLFRKEGQNVTLSCEQNLNHDAMYWYRQDPGQGLRLIYYSQIVNDFQKGDIAEGYSVSREKKESFPLTVTSAQKNPTAFYLCASSSAGGPNDEQFFGPGTRLTVL.

This clone was found once. V usage is TRBV4-1 and J usage is TRBJ2-7; D gene uncertain. This CDR3 is built from 16 residues. Trimming shortened V by 0 bases and J by 0 bases, and 12 bases separated the two germline ends. CDR1 and CDR2 (germline): MGHRA, YSYEKL. Written as DNA, the CDR3 is TGCGCCAGCAGCCAAGAACCCAGTTTGAGCTCCTACGAGCAGTACTTC. Protein product: CASSQEPSLSSYEQYF.

The chain carries TRBV11-2 and TRBJ2-7; 8 bases map to TRBD2. CDR1 is SGHAT, CDR2 FQNNGV, per germline. The V and J ends lost 1 base and 2 bases, in that order; junction bases with no gene match: 7. This CDR3 region has 16 residues. The CDR3 nucleotides read TGTGCCAGCAGCTTAGGCGGTAGCGGGACCACCTACGAGCAGTACTTC. Translated: CASSLGGSGTTYEQYF.

This clone was found once. CDR3 in amino acids: CASSQQGLETQYF. In DNA, the CDR3 is TGCGCCAGCAGCCAACAGGGGCTGGAGACCCAGTACTTC. The chain combines TRBV4-1 with TRBJ2-5, with a possible D match to TRBD1 (6 bases). CDR1 is MGHRA, CDR2 YSYEKL, per germline. The CDR3 consists of 13 residues. Trimming pared 2 bases from V and 5 bases from J, leaving 9 bases between.

The rearrangement joins TRBV19 to TRBJ2-3; D unclear. The length of the CDR3 is 14 residues. V was trimmed by 4 bases and J by 4 bases, leaving 12 bases between them. The germline CDR1 and CDR2 sequences are LNHDA and SQIVND (reference sequence). The CDR3 DNA reads TGTGCCAGTAGTACCCTAGGTTCCGCAGATACGCAGTATTTT. This encodes CASSTLGSADTQYF.

This chain uses TRBV6-1 with TRBJ2-1, with D perhaps matching TRBD2 (5 bases). The CDR3 extends over 14 amino acids. Germline lookup yields CDR1 MNHNS and CDR2 SASEGT. Trimming stripped 6 bases from V and 10 bases from J, with 19 bases between. CDR3 region: CASSSGVPMGEQFF. For the CDR3, the DNA is TGTGCCAGCAGCTCCGGGGTCCCTATGGGCGAGCAGTTCTTC.

The chain combines TRBV19 with TRBJ2-5; 8 nucleotides match TRBD2. Trimming removed 6 bases from V and 4 bases from J; junction bases left unmatched: 13. Germline CDR1 is LNHDA and CDR2 is SQIVND (reference sequence). This CDR3 is 16 amino acids long. The CDR3 reads CASSRYKAGVGETQYF. The CDR3 DNA is TGTGCCAGTAGCCGATACAAAGCGGGAGTCGGAGAGACCCAGTACTTC. The whole variable domain, filled in from reference TRBV19 and TRBJ2-5, reads DGGITQSPKYLFRKEGQNVTLSCEQNLNHDAMYWYRQDPGQGLRLIYYSQIVNDFQKGDIAEGYSVSREKKESFPLTVTSAQKNPTAFYLCASSRYKAGVGETQYFGPGTRLLVL.

The chain uses TRBV5-4 and TRBJ1-4; maybe TRBD1 (6 bases). V gave up 4 bases and J gave up 3 bases, with 13 bases separating them. The CDR3 contains 15 residues. Germline loops: CDR1 SGHNT, CDR2 YYREEE (reference sequence). In DNA form, the CDR3 reads TGTGCCAGCAGCCCGGACAGATTTGCTAATGAAAAACTGTTTTTT. Translation: CASSPDRFANEKLFF.

The V gene is TRBV28, the J gene TRBJ2-7; 7 bases align to TRBD2. This CDR3 has 17 amino acids. V trimming: 8 bases; J trimming: 1 base; junction bases outside the gene matches: 17. CDR1 MDHEN and CDR2 SYDVKM come from the germline V gene. CDR3 protein: CASLPTSGQRESYEQYF. For the CDR3, the DNA is TGTGCCAGCCTCCCTACCTCGGGCCAGCGGGAATCCTACGAGCAGTACTTC.

The chain joins TRBV5-4 to TRBJ2-7, with D hard to call. The length of the CDR3 is 14 residues. Germline-derived CDR1 and CDR2 are SGHNT and YYREEE (reference sequence). The V end was cut by 0 bases, the J end by 5 bases, with 12 bases between. CDR3 region: CASSLDTTSHEQYF. CDR3 coding DNA: TGTGCCAGCAGCTTGGATACTACCAGCCACGAGCAGTACTTC.

This clone was observed a few times. The chain carries TRBV15 and TRBJ2-5; 9 bases align to TRBD2. The CDR3 sequence is 15 residues long. With V trimmed by 3 bases and J by 4 bases, 6 bases remained unmatched. Looked up from germline, CDR1 is LNHNV and CDR2 is YYDKDF (reference sequence). The CDR3 DNA follows: TGTGCCACCAGCAGGAAGCGGGAGGCGGGAGAGACCCAGTACTTC. It codes for CATSRKREAGETQYF.

The chain carries TRBV6-1 and TRBJ1-5; 11 bases agree with TRBD1. The CDR3 runs to 15 residues. Germline CDR1 MNHNS, CDR2 SASEGT. The trim removed 6 bases at V and 6 bases at J, leaving 7 bases unmatched. CDR3 in amino acids: CASRVGQGDPQPQHF. In DNA form, the CDR3 reads TGTGCCAGCAGAGTGGGACAGGGGGACCCTCAGCCCCAGCATTTT.

The chain couples TRBV9 to TRBJ1-1, with a tentative D call TRBD1 (6 bases). V lost 3 bases and J 4 bases, leaving 22 bases between the germline ends. CDR3 length: 17 residues. In germline, CDR1 is SGDLS, CDR2 YYNGEE. The DNA of the CDR3 is TGTGCCAGCAGCGCAGCGTCGGGGGCGCGAATTGGCACTGAAGCTTTCTTT. Encoded protein: CASSAASGARIGTEAFF.

This chain links TRBV25-1 with TRBJ2-2; 8 bases are shared with TRBD1. Germline V CDR1 and CDR2: MGHDK, SYGVNS. V was pared by 8 bases and J by 5 bases, with 4 bases of the junction left unmatched. The CDR3 runs to 13 residues. The CDR3 sequence: CASDRGGTGELFF. The CDR3 coding sequence is TGTGCCAGCGACAGGGGAGGAACCGGGGAGCTGTTTTTT.

This chain joins TRBV5-1 and TRBJ2-3, with 7 bases that match TRBD2. CDR1 and CDR2 from the germline V gene are SGHRS and YFSETQ. The J segment lost 2 bases and the V segment lost 7 bases, leaving 7 bases of the junction unmatched. The CDR3 is made up of 14 amino acids. In DNA, the CDR3 is TGCGCCAGCCGGAGCGGGATAAACACAGATACGCAGTATTTT. Its translation is CASRSGINTDTQYF.

J is TRBJ2-5 and V is TRBV19; no firm D call. V lost 0 bases and J 5 bases, leaving 4 bases between the germline ends. The CDR3 spans 12 residues. Germline loops: CDR1 LNHDA, CDR2 SQIVND (reference sequence). CDR3 in DNA: TGTGCCAGTAGTATAGATGGGGAGACCCAGTACTTC. This sequence encodes CASSIDGETQYF.

CDR3 DNA sequence: TGTGCCAGCAGCTTAGAACTAGCGGGAGGGGCGACCACCGGGGAGCTGTTTTTT. It yields the protein CASSLELAGGATTGELFF. This chain links TRBV11-3 with TRBJ2-2; 13 positions match TRBD2. This CDR3 is 18 amino acids long. Germline assignment: CDR1 SGHNT and CDR2 YENEEA. Germline trimming cut 0 bases from V and 4 bases from J; bases unmatched to any gene: 5.

The rearrangement links TRBV2 to TRBJ2-6; D gene ambiguous. V dropped 7 bases and J dropped 0 bases, with 1 base sitting between them. The CDR3 length is 12 residues. CDR1 is SNHLY, CDR2 FYNNEI, per germline. The DNA for the CDR3 is TGTGCCAGCATCTCTGGGGCCAACGTCCTGACTTTC. Encoded protein: CASISGANVLTF. Looking up the rest from reference TRBV2 and TRBJ2-6 gives the full variable domain: EPEVTQTPSHQVTQMGQEVILRCVPISNHLYFYWYRQILGQKVEFLVSFYNNEISEKSEIFDDQFSVERPDGSNFTLKIRSTKLEDSAMYFCASISGANVLTFGAGSRLTVL.

The chain couples TRBV7-9 to TRBJ2-2; no firm D call. Trimming pared 2 bases from V and 2 bases from J, leaving 3 bases between. Germline values: CDR1 SEHNR, CDR2 FQNEAQ (reference sequence). The CDR3 has 13 residues. The CDR3 sequence: CASSLRNTGELFF. The CDR3 coding sequence is TGTGCCAGCAGCTTACGCAACACCGGGGAGCTGTTTTTT.

V and J are TRBV9 and TRBJ2-1; D remains unclear. Germline assignment: CDR1 SGDLS and CDR2 YYNGEE. Trimming shortened V by 0 bases and J by 9 bases, and 4 bases separated the two germline ends. The CDR3 covers 11 residues. The CDR3 sequence is CASSVASEQFF. The CDR3 bases are TGTGCCAGCAGCGTAGCCTCTGAGCAGTTCTTC.

The gene calls are TRBV5-1 and TRBJ2-3; the match to TRBD2 covers 7 bases. The length of the CDR3 is 15 residues. The germline gives CDR1 SGHRS, CDR2 YFSETQ. V lost 4 bases and J lost 5; bases outside the gene matches: 10. This chain's CDR3 is CASSQTSSFGDTQYF. Written as DNA, the CDR3 is TGCGCCAGCAGCCAGACTAGCTCCTTCGGAGATACGCAGTATTTT.

This chain uses TRBV9 with TRBJ1-3, with D possibly TRBD1 on 5 matching bases. The V gene's germline CDR1 is SGDLS and CDR2 YYNGEE. The CDR3 is made up of 17 amino acids. With 1 base removed from V and 1 base from J, the gap between germline ends came to 15 bases. CDR3 amino acids: CASSVYSASGSGNTIYF. The CDR3 DNA reads TGTGCCAGCAGCGTATACAGTGCATCAGGGTCTGGAAACACCATATATTTT.

The rearrangement uses TRBV2 and TRBJ2-6; D uncertain. V was trimmed by 2 bases and J by 2 bases, leaving 7 bases between them. This CDR3 is 15 amino acids long. CDR1 is SNHLY and CDR2 is FYNNEI in the germline V gene. The CDR3 region has the DNA TGTGCCAGCAGTGAAAGGGAAACTGGGGCCAACGTCCTGACTTTC. Amino acid sequence: CASSERETGANVLTF.

The rearrangement joins TRBV5-4 to TRBJ2-1, with 15 bases fitting TRBD2. Germline CDR1 is SGHNT and CDR2 is YYREEE (reference sequence). This CDR3 contains 17 residues. V dropped 5 bases and J dropped 8; count of bases not matched to a gene: 11. CDR3 residues: CASRRGLAGGLGDEQFF. CDR3 bases: TGTGCCAGCAGGAGAGGACTAGCGGGAGGGCTTGGCGATGAGCAGTTCTTC.

In its sample, this clone was seen once. This sequence joins TRBV6-1 and TRBJ1-1; D is uncertain. V was clipped by 5 bases and J by 0 bases, with 4 bases between them. The CDR3 loop spans 12 amino acids. Germline V CDR1 and CDR2: MNHNS, SASEGT. The CDR3 DNA reads as TGTGCCAGCAGTCGGGTGAACACTGAAGCTTTCTTT. Translated: CASSRVNTEAFF.

V usage is TRBV25-1 and J usage is TRBJ2-5; TRBD1 matches at 10 bases. This CDR3 contains 15 residues. From germline, CDR1 is MGHDK and CDR2 SYGVNS. V was clipped by 1 base and J by 5 bases; unmatched bases: 4. CDR3 sequence (DNA): TGTGCCAGCAGTGAATCGACAGGGGGCGCGGAGACCCAGTACTTC. As protein: CASSESTGGAETQYF.